Given below is one TCR beta chain in context. What it binds is unknown. A much larger clone differs by one base, so this may be a read error. This sample was taken from a study of T cells in Graves' hyperthyroidism and ophthalmopathy. RNA transcripts provided the source from which TCR beta CDR3 regions were amplified. TCR CDR3 underwent first-round RT-PCR with the HTBI primer set. TCRdb re-analysed the multiplex PCR reads in MiXCR, keeping a single row per CDR3 protein. Seen here are hundreds of thousands of distinct CDR3 sequences, approximately 15% observed once, and the top ten hold around 23%. Germline V gives CDR1 SGHTA, CDR2 FQGNSA. The CDR3 totals 14 residues. Regarding the study as a whole: The model predicted ophthalmopathy a median roughly six months before onset.

Hyperthyroidism of Graves' type that showed no ophthalmopathy progression within 18 months was stable. Hyperthyroidism was newly diagnosed in patients aged 18 to 65 (duration under 2 months). Patients showing uncontrolled infection, other autoimmune disease, pregnancy or lactation were ineligible. This TCR was sampled from a woman under 40 with Graves' hyperthyroidism. The chain carries TRBV7-2 and TRBJ1-2; tentatively, D is TRBD1 (6 bases). Sequences were obtained from blood. CDR3 nucleotides: TGTGCCAGAAGCTTAGCAACAGGGAACTCTGGCTACACCTTC. This translates into CARSLATGNSGYTF.